This T cell receptor (beta chain) was identified during a study of T cell responses to AZD1222 COVID-19 vaccine. Study-wide points: Only after the peak T cell response were repertoires sampled. Spike-specific TCR breadth and depth rose after two AZD1222 doses. There were mostly white British donors and more females than males, and clonal diversity was possibly underestimated.

The protocol was immunoSEQ multiplex PCR, while the TCRdb copy is restricted to in-frame clones and leaves out a portion. The sample consists of more than 150,000 clones, 85% to 95% of them appearing once. The CDR3 covers 15 residues. V was shortened by 4 bases and J by 3 bases, with 14 bases between the two germline ends. The germline gives CDR1 KGHDR, CDR2 SFDVKD. Turning to this clone: As yet, its antigen is unknown.

The gene calls are TRBV24-1 and TRBJ1-1, with D hard to call. The sequence was obtained from an adult who received the AZD1222 COVID-19 vaccine. The source was peripheral blood, collected 28 days after the second AZD1222 dose. The CDR3 bases are TGTGCCACCAGTGAATCGAGAGGGTTTGACACTGAAGCTTTCTTT. Translation gives CATSESRGFDTEAFF.